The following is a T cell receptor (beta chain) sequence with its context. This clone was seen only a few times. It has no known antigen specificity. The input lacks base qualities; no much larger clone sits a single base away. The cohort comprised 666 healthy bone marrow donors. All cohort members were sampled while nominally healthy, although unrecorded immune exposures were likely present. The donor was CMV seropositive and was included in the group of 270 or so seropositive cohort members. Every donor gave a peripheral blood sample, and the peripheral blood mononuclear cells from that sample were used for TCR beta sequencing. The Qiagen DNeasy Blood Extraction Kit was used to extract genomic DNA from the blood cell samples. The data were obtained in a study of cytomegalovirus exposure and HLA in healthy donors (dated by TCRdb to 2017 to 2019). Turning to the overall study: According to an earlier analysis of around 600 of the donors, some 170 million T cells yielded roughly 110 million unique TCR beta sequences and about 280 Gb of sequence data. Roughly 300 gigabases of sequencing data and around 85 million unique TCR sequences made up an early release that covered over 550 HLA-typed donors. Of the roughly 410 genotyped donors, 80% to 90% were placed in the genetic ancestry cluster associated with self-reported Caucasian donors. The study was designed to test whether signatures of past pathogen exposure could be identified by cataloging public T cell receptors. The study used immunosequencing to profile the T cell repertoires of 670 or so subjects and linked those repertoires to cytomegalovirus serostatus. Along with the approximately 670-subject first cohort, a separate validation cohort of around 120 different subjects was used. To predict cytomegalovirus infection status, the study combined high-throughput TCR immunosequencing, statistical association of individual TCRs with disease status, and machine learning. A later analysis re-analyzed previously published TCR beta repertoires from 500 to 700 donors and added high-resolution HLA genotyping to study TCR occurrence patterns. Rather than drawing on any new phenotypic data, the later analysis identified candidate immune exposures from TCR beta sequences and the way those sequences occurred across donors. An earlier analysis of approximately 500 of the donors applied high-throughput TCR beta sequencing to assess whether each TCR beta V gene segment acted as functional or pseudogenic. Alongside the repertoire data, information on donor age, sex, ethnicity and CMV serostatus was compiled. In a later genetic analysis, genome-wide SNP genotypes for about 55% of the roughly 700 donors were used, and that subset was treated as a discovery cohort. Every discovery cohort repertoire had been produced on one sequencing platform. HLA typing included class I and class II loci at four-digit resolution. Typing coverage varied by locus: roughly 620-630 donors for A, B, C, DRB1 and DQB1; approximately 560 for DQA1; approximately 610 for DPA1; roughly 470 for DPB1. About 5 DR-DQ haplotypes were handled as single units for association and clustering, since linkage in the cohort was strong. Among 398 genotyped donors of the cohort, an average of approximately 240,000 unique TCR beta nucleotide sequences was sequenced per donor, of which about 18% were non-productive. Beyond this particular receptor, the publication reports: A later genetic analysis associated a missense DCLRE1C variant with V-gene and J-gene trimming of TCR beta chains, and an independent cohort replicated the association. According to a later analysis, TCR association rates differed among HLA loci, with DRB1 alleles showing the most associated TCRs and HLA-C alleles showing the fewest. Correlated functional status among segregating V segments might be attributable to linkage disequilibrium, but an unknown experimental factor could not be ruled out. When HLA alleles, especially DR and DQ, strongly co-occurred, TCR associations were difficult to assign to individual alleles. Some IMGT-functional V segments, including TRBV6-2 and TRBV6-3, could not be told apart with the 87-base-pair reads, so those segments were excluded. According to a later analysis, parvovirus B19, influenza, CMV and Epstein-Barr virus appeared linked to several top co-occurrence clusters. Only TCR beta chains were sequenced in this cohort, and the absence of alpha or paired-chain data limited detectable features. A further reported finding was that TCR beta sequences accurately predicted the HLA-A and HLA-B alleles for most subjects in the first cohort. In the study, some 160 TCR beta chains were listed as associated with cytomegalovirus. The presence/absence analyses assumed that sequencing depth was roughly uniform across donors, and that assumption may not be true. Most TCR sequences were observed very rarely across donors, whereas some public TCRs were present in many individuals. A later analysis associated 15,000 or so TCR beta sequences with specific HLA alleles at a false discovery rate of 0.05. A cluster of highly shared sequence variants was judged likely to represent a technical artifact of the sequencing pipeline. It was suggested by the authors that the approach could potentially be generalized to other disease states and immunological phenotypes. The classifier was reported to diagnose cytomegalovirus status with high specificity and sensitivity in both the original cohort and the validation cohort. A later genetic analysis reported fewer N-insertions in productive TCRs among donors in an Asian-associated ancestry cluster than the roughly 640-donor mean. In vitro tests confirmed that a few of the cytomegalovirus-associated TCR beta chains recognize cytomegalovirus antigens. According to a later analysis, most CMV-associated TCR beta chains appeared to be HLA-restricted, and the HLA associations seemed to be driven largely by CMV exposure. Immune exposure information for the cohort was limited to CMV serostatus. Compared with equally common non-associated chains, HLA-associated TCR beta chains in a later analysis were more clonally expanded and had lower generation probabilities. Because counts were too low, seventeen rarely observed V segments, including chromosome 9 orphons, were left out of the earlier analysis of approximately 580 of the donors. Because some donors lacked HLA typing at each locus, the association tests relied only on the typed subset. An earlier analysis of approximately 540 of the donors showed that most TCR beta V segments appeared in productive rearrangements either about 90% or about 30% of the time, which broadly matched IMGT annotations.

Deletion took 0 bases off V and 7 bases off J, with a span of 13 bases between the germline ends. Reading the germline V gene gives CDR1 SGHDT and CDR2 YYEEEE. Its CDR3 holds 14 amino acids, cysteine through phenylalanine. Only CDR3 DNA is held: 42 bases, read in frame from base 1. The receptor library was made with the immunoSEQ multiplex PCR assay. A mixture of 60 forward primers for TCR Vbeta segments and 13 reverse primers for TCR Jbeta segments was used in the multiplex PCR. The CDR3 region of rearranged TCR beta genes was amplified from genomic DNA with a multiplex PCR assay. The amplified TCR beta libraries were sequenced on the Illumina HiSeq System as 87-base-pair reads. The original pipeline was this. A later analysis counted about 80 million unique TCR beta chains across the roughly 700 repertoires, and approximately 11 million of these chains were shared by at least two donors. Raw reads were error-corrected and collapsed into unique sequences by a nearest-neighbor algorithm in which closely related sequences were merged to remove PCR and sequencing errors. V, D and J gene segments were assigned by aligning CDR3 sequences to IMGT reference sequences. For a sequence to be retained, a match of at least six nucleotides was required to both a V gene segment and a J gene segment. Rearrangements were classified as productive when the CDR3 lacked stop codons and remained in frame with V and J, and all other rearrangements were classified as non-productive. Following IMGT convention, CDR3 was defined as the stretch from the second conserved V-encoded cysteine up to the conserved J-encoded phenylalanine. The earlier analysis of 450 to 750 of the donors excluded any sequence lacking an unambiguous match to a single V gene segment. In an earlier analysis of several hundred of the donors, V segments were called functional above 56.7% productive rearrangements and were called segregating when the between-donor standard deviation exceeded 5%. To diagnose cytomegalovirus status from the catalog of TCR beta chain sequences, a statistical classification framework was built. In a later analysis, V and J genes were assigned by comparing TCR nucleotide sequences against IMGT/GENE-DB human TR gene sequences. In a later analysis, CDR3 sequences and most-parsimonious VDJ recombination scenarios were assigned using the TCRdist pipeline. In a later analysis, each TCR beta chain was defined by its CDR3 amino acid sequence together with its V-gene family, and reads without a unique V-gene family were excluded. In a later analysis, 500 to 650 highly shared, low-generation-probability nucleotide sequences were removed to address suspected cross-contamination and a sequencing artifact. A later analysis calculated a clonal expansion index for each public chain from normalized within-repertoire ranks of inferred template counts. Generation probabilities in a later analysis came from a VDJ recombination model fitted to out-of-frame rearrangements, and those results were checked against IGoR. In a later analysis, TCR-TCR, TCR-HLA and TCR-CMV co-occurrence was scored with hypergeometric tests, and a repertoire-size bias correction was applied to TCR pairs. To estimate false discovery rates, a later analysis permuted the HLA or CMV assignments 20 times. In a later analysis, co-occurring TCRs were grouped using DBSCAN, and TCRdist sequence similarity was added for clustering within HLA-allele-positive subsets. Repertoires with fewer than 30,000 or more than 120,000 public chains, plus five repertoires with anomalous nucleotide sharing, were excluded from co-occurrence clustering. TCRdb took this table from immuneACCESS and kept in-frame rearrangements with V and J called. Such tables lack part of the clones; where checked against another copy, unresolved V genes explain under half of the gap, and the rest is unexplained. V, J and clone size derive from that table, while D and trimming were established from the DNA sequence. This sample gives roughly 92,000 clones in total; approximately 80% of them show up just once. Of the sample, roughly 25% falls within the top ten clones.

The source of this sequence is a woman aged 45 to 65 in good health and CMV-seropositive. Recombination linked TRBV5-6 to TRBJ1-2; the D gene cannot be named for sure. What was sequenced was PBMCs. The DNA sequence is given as TGTGCCAGCAGCTTGGGCCAGTCGCGGGTTGGCTACACCTTC. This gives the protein CASSLGQSRVGYTF.